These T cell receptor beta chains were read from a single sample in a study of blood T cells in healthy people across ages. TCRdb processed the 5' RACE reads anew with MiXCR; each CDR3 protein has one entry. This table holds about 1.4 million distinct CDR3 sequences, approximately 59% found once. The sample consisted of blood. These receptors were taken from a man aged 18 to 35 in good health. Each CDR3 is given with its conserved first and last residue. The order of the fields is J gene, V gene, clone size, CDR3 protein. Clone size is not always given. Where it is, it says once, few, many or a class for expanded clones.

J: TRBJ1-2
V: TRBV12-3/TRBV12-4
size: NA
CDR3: CASSPRERFGYTF

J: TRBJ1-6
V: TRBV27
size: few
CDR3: CASSHGQGLPPLHF

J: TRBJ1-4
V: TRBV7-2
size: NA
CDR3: CASSLGRGTGGIEKLFF

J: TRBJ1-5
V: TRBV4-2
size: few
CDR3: CASSQEGQGVQPQHF

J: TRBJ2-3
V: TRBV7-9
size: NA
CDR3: CASSSPRDRVGDTQYF

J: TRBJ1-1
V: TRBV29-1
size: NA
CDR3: CSVALFGGTEAFF

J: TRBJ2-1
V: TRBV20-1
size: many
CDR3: CSATSGLKNEQFF

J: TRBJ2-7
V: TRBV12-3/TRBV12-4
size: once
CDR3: CASSFDREHSEQYF

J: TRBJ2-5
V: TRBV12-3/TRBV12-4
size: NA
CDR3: CAAAVAETQYF

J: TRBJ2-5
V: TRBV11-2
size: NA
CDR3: CASSLDPGSETQYF

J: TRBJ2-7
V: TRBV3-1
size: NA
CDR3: CASSQVKSYEQYF

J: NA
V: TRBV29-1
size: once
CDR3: CSAELPTGGTYEQYF

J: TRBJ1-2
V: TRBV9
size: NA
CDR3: CASSIGGGSSYGYTF

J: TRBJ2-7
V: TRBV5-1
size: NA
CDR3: CASSPEIRAVYEQYF

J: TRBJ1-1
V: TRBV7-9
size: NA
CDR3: CASSLMTGGHMNTEAFF

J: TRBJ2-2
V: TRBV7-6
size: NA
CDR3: CASSFGQARVTGELFF

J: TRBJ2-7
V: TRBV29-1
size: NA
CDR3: CSAESPGEGYEQYF

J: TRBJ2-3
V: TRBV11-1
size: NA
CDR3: CASSFRQFSTDTQYF

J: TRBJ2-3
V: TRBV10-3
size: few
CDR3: CAITSRDTDTQYF

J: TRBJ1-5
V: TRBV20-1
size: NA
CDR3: CSARFPGDAYSNQPQHF

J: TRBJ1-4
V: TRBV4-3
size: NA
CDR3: CASSQDFRGHEKLFF

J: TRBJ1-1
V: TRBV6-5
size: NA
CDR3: CASRADRWAEAFF

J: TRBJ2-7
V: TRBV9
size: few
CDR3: CASSAADRPYEQYF

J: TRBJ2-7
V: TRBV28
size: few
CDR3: CASSRPLGVNEQYF

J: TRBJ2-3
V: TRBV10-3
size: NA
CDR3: CAISESSRIPDTQYF

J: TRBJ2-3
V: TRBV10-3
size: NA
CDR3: CAISDRPGAGGDTQYF

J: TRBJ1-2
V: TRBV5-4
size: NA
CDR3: CASSPTRGAYGYTF

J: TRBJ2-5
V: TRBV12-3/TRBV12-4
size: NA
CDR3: CASGLAGGHVETQYF

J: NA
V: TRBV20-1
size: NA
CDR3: CSARWPRVTYEQYF

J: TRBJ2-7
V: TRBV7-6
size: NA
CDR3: CASSPRVVRPAVEQYF

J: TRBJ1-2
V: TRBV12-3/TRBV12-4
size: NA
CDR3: CASSGSAGGVYGYTF

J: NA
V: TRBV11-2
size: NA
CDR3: CASSSSLKTQYF

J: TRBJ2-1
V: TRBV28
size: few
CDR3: CASSRIIGSYNEQFF

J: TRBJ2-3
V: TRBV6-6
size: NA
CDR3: CASSSLSQGIDTQYF

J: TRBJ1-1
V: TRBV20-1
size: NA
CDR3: CSARGRDRGVNTEAFF

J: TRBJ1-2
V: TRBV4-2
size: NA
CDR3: CASSRSGTGGLQDYGYTF

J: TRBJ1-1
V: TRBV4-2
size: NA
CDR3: CASGPGVGPMNTEAFF

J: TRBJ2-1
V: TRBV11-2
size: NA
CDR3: CASSPGLAGREQFF

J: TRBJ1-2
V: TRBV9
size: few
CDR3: CASSRSGGGQGDYGYTF

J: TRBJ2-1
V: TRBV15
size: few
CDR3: CATSRGLDDNEQFF

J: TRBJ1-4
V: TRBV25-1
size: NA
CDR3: CASSDVGTAQNEKLFF

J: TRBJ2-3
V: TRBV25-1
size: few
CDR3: CASSPRDPLTDTQYF

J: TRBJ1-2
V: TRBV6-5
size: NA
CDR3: CASSSHSRQGGRGGYTF

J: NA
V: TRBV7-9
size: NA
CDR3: CASSFGASGGYEQYF

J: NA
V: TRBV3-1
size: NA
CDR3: CASSQDWSGVEETQYF

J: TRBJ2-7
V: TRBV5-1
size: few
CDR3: CASSTSIGTGYEQYF

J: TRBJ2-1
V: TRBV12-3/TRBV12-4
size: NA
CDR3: CASSRLRASNNEQFF

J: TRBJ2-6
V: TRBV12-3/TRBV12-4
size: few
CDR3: CASSTPGLTPGVLTF

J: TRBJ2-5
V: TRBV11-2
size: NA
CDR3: CASSPDRGCETQYF

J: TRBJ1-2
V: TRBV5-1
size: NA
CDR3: CASSLGQLGTDYGYTF

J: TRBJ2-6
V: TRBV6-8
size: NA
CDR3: CASGTNVLTF

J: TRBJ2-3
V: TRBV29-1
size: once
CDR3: CSVEVGASGGSTQYF

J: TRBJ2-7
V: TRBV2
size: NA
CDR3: CASSEPGGAYEQYF

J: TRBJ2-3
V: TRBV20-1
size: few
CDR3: CSATPPGRDTQYF

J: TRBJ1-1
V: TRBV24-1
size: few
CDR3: CATSKARDTEAFF

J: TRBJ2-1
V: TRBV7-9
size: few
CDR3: CASSTPGTGAYNEQFF

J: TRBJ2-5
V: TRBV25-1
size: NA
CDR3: CASSPGLPDETQYF

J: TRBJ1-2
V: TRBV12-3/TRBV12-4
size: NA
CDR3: CASSLGQDSSYGYTF

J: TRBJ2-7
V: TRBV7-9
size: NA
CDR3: CASSVIPETYEQYF